This section outlines one T cell receptor (beta chain) sequence together with its context. This sample was included in a study of CD8 T cells in Susac syndrome. Trimming pared 0 bases from V and 6 bases from J, leaving 12 bases between. Germline CDR1 is GTSNPN and CDR2 is SVGIG (reference sequence). CDR3 size: 13 residues. RNA totalling roughly 0.45 to 1 ug underwent reverse transcription with random hexamers. The TCR beta CDR3 was amplified by immunoSEQ multiplex PCR across 54 Vbeta, 13 Jbeta. TCRdb used MiXCR to reprocess the immunoSEQ multiplex PCR reads, holding one entry per CDR3 protein. The sample lists under 550,000 distinct CDR3 sequences; around 85% were seen once.

This rearrangement joins TRBV30 to TRBJ2-7; D possibly corresponds to TRBD1 (6 bases). This clonotype was obtained from a human donor with multiple sclerosis. The specimen was CD8+ T cells from PBMCs. DNA of the CDR3: TGTGCCTGGAGTGTCGTGTGGGGGCGCGAGCAGTACTTC. The encoded protein is CAWSVVWGREQYF.